This T cell receptor (beta chain) is from a study of cytomegalovirus exposure and HLA in healthy donors (TCRdb year 2017). About the full investigation: The approximately 710 repertoires of the first cohort and the approximately 110 validation repertoires were produced on the same platform, according to a later analysis. The study aimed to test whether signatures of past pathogen exposure could be identified by cataloging public T cell receptors. In addition to the first cohort of roughly 670 subjects, a separate validation cohort of 130 or so different subjects was used. To predict cytomegalovirus infection status, the study brought together high-throughput TCR immunosequencing, statistical association of individual TCRs with disease status, and machine learning.

Details on this clone: Its cognate antigen has yet to be identified. No much larger clonotype is one base removed from it; base qualities were not supplied.

The germline V gene (reference sequence) supplies CDR1 SEHNR and CDR2 FQNEAQ. The CDR3 sequence holds 12 residues, the cysteine and phenylalanine included. Only the CDR3 part of the read is kept: 36 bases, read in frame from the first base. The V and J ends are trimmed by 1 base and 2 bases, leaving 3 bases between them. The donors were included in the validation cohort of over a hundred subjects, a group kept apart from the approximately 690-subject first cohort. Receptors were amplified or captured by the immunoSEQ multiplex PCR assay. The paper's data handling went like this. A statistical classification framework was developed to diagnose cytomegalovirus status using the catalog of TCR beta chain sequences. Imported from immuneACCESS, the table was reduced by TCRdb to in-frame sequences with V and J called. These copies leave out some clones; in studies compared against another copy, an unresolved V gene accounts for under half, and the cause of the remainder is not known. V and J calls and clone size come straight from that table; D and trimming were deduced from the DNA. The sample table lists under 140,000 clones, approximately 89% of them with a count of one. About 1.9% of the sample is held by the ten biggest clonotypes.

General study outcomes and caveats: In both the original and validation cohorts, the classifier was reported to diagnose cytomegalovirus status with high specificity and sensitivity. In the study, some 180 TCR beta chains were listed as associated with cytomegalovirus. Across donors, most TCR sequences were observed very rarely, whereas some public TCRs were present in many individuals. The validation cohort had no HLA typing available for a later analysis, so co-occurrence within that cohort was assessed over all 120 or so repertoires. Subsequent analysis determined that TCRs grouped into clusters in the first cohort also showed a tendency toward co-occurrence across the 120 validation repertoires, and approximately 94% of cluster scores exceeded 0. A few of the identified cytomegalovirus-associated TCR beta chains were confirmed in vitro to be specific for cytomegalovirus antigens. The authors suggested that the approach could potentially be generalized to other disease states and immunological phenotypes.

Material for sequencing was PBMCs. The V gene is TRBV7-9 and the J gene is TRBJ2-7; the D gene is not confidently resolved. This receptor was obtained from a young woman in good health and CMV-seronegative. The nucleotides read TGTGCCAGCAGCTTAGATACCTACGAGCAGTACTTC. Its protein is CASSLDTYEQYF.